The 22 T cell receptor beta chains in this list originate from one sample, sequenced in a study of T-cell memory formation after mild COVID-19. TCRdb reanalysed the 5' RACE reads using MiXCR and keeps one entry per CDR3 protein. The sample includes under 250,000 distinct CDR3 sequences, around 30% of them seen just once. Source material: PBMCs or a T cell subset sorted from them (not recorded which). The receptors stem from an adult woman who had mild COVID-19 (a few samples of this study predate the infection). Cell type and time point are not known.

The table lists this clonotype with a few counts. The chain recombines TRBV5-1 with TRBJ1-1, with D unclear. Trimming cost V 4 bases and J 3 bases, with 22 bases left between them. Germline V CDR1 and CDR2: SGHRS, YFSETQ. The CDR3 sequence is 17 residues long. CDR3 sequence (DNA): TGCGCCAGCAGCCCCCTTACTGGAACAGTCCGGGACACTGAAGCTTTCTTT. This encodes CASSPLTGTVRDTEAFF.

Comment on this clonotype: This may be a read error, as it is one base from a much larger clone. The V gene is TRBV4-3, the J gene TRBJ2-7, with D possibly matching TRBD2 (5 bases). The CDR3 has 15 residues. With 0 bases removed from V and 3 bases from J, the gap between germline ends came to 12 bases. CDR1 LGHNA and CDR2 YSLEER come from the germline V gene. The chain's CDR3 is CASSQEASRNYEQYF. The CDR3 region has the DNA TGCGCCAGCAGCCAAGAAGCTAGCAGGAACTACGAGCAGTACTTC.

This clonotype was counted a few times. CDR3 sequence reads: CASSQVVRGNQPQHF. CDR3 DNA: TGTGCCAGCAGCCAAGTTGTAAGGGGTAATCAGCCCCAGCATTTT. The rearrangement links TRBV3-2 to TRBJ1-5; the table's D call, TRBD1, was not checked against the DNA. TRBV3-2 represents a pseudogene. This CDR3 is 15 amino acids long.

This clonotype turned up a few times. The rearrangement uses TRBV2 and TRBJ2-1, with D possibly matching TRBD2 (6 bases). CDR1 SNHLY and CDR2 FYNNEI come from the germline V gene. This CDR3 is 14 amino acids long. The V end lost 7 bases, the J end lost 7 bases, and 17 bases lay between the germline ends. This CDR3 reads CASNPDYGANEQFF. CDR3 bases: TGTGCCAGCAACCCGGACTACGGGGCGAATGAGCAGTTCTTC.

V is TRBV5-5 and J is TRBJ1-1; TRBD1 might be the D (6 bases). The CDR3 length is 13 residues. Trimming pared 3 bases from V and 0 bases from J, leaving 6 bases between. Germline-derived CDR1 and CDR2 are SGHKS and YYEKEE (reference sequence). Here the CDR3 DNA reads TGTGCCAGCAGCTGGGACATGAACACTGAAGCTTTCTTT. The encoded protein is CASSWDMNTEAFF.

This clonotype was seen only a few times. The chain joins TRBV10-3 to TRBJ2-1, with 10 bases that match TRBD2. J was trimmed by 9 bases and V by 10 bases; bases with no gene match: 15. This CDR3 spans 15 amino acids. Germline values: CDR1 ENHRY, CDR2 SYGVKD. DNA for the CDR3: TGTGCCACCGATTTAGCGGGGGGCCCGACCGGTGAGCAGTTCTTC. This codes for CATDLAGGPTGEQFF.

This clonotype has just a few counts. The chain has TRBV20-1 and TRBJ2-7; TRBD2 agrees at 7 bases. V lost 7 bases to trimming and J lost 7 bases; unmatched junction nucleotides: 13. Germline CDR1 and CDR2: DFQATT and SNEGSKA (reference sequence). The CDR3 is made up of 13 amino acids. The CDR3 sequence: CSVGGGGGREQYF. CDR3 DNA: TGCAGTGTGGGCGGGGGAGGCGGAAGGGAGCAGTACTTC.

This rearrangement joins TRBV7-2 to TRBJ1-1, with unresolved D. The CDR3 is 13 amino acids. V lost 5 bases, J lost 8 bases, and 15 bases lay in between. From germline, CDR1 is SGHTA and CDR2 FQGNSA. The CDR3 nucleotides are TGTGCCAGCAGCCTCATCGGTTCTTCCGAAGCTTTCTTT. This codes for CASSLIGSSEAFF.

V is TRBV4-1 and J is TRBJ2-7; no definite D call. Trimming shortened V by 0 bases and J by 2 bases, and 11 bases separated the two germline ends. This CDR3 has 15 amino acids. The germline CDR1 and CDR2 sequences are MGHRA and YSYEKL. In DNA form, the CDR3 reads TGCGCCAGCAGCCAAGATCTCCGCACCGCCTACGAGCAGTACTTC. Protein product: CASSQDLRTAYEQYF.

This clonotype was observed a few times. The chain combines TRBV18 with TRBJ1-2; weak D call: TRBD1 (5 bases). This CDR3 contains 15 residues. Germline lookup yields CDR1 KGHSH and CDR2 LQKENI. Trimming removed 2 bases from V and 3 bases from J, with 13 bases in between. The CDR3: CASSPSGGRDYGYTF. CDR3 coding DNA: TGTGCCAGCTCACCATCCGGTGGCAGGGACTATGGCTACACCTTC.

The rearrangement links TRBV6-1 to TRBJ2-1; D is unresolved. Germline CDR1 MNHNS, CDR2 SASEGT. This CDR3 has 12 amino acids. V dropped 1 base and J dropped 9 bases, with 7 bases sitting between them. The CDR3 reads CASSEGLREQFF. The CDR3 DNA reads as TGTGCCAGCAGTGAAGGATTACGTGAGCAGTTCTTC.

This clonotype was counted a few times. This chain uses TRBV7-9 with TRBJ2-1; a weak D match, TRBD2 (7 bases). Germline CDR1 is SEHNR and CDR2 is FQNEAQ (reference sequence). CDR3 size: 17 residues. V was trimmed by 5 bases and J by 0 bases, leaving 17 bases between them. DNA for the CDR3: TGTGCCAGCAGCCCCAAAAGGGGGGGGGCCTCCTACAATGAGCAGTTCTTC. The encoded protein is CASSPKRGGASYNEQFF.

This sequence joins TRBV7-9 and TRBJ2-7, with D hard to call. CDR3 length: 12 amino acids. The V gene lost 0 bases and the J gene lost 7 bases, with 7 bases spanning the gap. The germline gives CDR1 SEHNR, CDR2 FQNEAQ (reference sequence). CDR3 in DNA: TGTGCCAGCAGCTTAGCGAGCGAGGAGCAGTACTTC. Amino acids: CASSLASEEQYF.

This clonotype showed up just a few times. CDR3: CASGQTDTDTQYF. CDR3 nucleotide sequence: TGTGCCAGCGGCCAGACAGATACAGATACGCAGTATTTT. V usage is TRBV7-9 and J usage is TRBJ2-3; TRBD1 is a possible D gene (5 bases). Germline V gene sequence: CDR1 SEHNR, CDR2 FQNEAQ (reference sequence). The CDR3 contains 13 residues. Trimming took 8 bases from V and 3 from J, leaving 12 bases between them.

This clonotype was counted many times. V gene TRBV12-3 or TRBV12-4 combines with J gene TRBJ1-2; 7 nucleotides match TRBD1. V dropped 4 bases and J dropped 7; count of bases not matched to a gene: 3. The length of the CDR3 is 12 residues. This CDR3 reads CASSSRGLGYTF. CDR3 in DNA: TGTGCCAGCAGTTCTAGGGGGCTTGGCTACACCTTC.

This clonotype was counted between two and nine times. The chain uses TRBV29-1 and TRBJ1-1; D is perhaps TRBD1 (6 bases). The CDR3 covers 12 residues. V was trimmed by 7 bases and J by 5 bases, leaving 14 bases between them. Germline lookup yields CDR1 SQVTM and CDR2 ANQGSEA. The CDR3 reads CSGTQGRTEAFF. The CDR3 nucleotides are TGCAGCGGAACACAGGGCCGTACTGAAGCTTTCTTT.

This clonotype was detected ten times or more. This chain links TRBV24-1 with TRBJ2-7; possible D gene TRBD2, 5 bases. This CDR3 comprises 15 residues. V was cut by 9 bases and J by 0 bases, with 17 bases left in between. The germline V gene has CDR1 KGHDR and CDR2 SFDVKD. The CDR3 nucleotides read TGTGCCACCCCCGGCGAGGGCCGAACCTCCTACGAGCAGTACTTC. Amino acid sequence: CATPGEGRTSYEQYF.

This clonotype occurred a few times. The chain carries TRBV4-2 and TRBJ1-4; no definite D call. The CDR3 extends over 13 amino acids. V gave up 1 base and J gave up 8 bases, with 8 bases separating them. Germline V gives CDR1 LGHNA, CDR2 YNFKEQ. The CDR3 sequence: CASSQGIWEKLFF. The CDR3 nucleotides read TGTGCCAGCAGCCAAGGGATTTGGGAAAAACTGTTTTTT.

The J gene is TRBJ2-7, the V gene TRBV11-2; D remains unclear. This CDR3 has 13 residues. Germline CDR1 is SGHAT and CDR2 is FQNNGV. Trimming stripped 2 bases from V and 5 bases from J, with 10 bases between. The CDR3, as DNA: TGTGCCAGCAGCTTAAACTGGCCAGACGAGCAGTACTTC. Translated: CASSLNWPDEQYF.

The chain employs TRBV29-1 and TRBJ2-3; D is tentatively TRBD1 or TRBD2 (6 bases each). Germline V gene sequence: CDR1 SQVTM, CDR2 ANQGSEA. Trimming cost V 4 bases and J 3 bases, with 17 bases left between them. The CDR3 totals 15 residues. As DNA, the CDR3 is TGCAGCGTTGGTTCGGGGGCTCTAGCAACAGATACGCAGTATTTT. Protein product: CSVGSGALATDTQYF.

A few counts support this clonotype. The chain carries TRBV5-1 and TRBJ1-1; maybe TRBD1 (6 bases). CDR1 is SGHRS and CDR2 is YFSETQ in the germline V gene. V shed 1 base and J shed 5 bases, with 12 bases lying between them. This CDR3 comprises 14 residues. The CDR3 loop is CASSLIGGATEAFF. DNA for the CDR3: TGCGCCAGCAGCTTGATAGGGGGAGCGACTGAAGCTTTCTTT.

J is TRBJ2-2 and V is TRBV12-3 or TRBV12-4; D is unclear. This CDR3 contains 11 residues. The germline V and J ends were trimmed by 9 bases and 0 bases, with 2 bases remaining between them. The DNA of the CDR3 is TGTGCCAGTACGAACACCGGGGAGCTGTTTTTT. This sequence encodes CASTNTGELFF.